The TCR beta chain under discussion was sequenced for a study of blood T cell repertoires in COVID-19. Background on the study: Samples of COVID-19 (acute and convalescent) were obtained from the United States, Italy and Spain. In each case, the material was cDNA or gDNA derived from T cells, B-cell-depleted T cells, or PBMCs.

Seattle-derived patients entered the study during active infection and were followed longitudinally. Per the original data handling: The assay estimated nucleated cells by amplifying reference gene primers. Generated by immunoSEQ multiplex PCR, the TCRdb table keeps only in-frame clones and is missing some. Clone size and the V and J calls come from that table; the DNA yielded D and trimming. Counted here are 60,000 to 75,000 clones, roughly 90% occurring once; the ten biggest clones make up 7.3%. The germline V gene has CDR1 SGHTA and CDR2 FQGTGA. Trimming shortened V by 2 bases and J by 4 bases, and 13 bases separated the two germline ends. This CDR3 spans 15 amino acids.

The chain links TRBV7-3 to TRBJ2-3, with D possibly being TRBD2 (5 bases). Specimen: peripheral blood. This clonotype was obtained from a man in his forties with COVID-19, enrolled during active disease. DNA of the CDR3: TGTGCCAGCAGCTTAGTCTCGGCCGGGGCAGATACGCAGTATTTT. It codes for CASSLVSAGADTQYF. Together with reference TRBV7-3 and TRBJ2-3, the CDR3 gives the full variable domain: GAGVSQTPSNKVTEKGKYVELRCDPISGHTALYWYRQSLGQGPEFLIYFQGTGAADDSGLPNDRFFAVRPEGSVSTLKIQRTERGDSAVYLCASSLVSAGADTQYFGPGTRLTVL.